Each of the 10 T cell receptor beta chains below was sequenced from the same sample in a study of blood T cell repertoires in COVID-19. Profiling relied on immunoSEQ multiplex PCR, and the TCRdb table lists in-frame clones only, not all of them. The table has roughly 170,000 clones, over 75% seen once. The specimen sequenced was peripheral blood. The receptor source for this set is a woman in her 70s with acute or convalescent COVID-19.

This clone appeared a few times. The chain carries TRBV2 and TRBJ1-6; 10 bases match TRBD1. The germline V gene has CDR1 SNHLY and CDR2 FYNNEI. The CDR3 runs 14 residues. The J segment lost 10 bases and the V segment lost 9 bases, leaving 9 bases of the junction unmatched. DNA for the CDR3: TGTGCCAGGGGGACAGGGGAGGCTCTATCACCCCTCCACTTT. This translates into CARGTGEALSPLHF. Drawing the rest from reference TRBV2 and TRBJ1-6, the complete variable domain is EPEVTQTPSHQVTQMGQEVILRCVPISNHLYFYWYRQILGQKVEFLVSFYNNEISEKSEIFDDQFSVERPDGSNFTLKIRSTKLEDSAMYFCARGTGEALSPLHFGNGTRLTVT.

The chain uses TRBV10-3 and TRBJ2-5; 8 bases map to TRBD2. Germline V CDR1 and CDR2: ENHRY, SYGVKD. Trimming took 8 bases from V and 5 from J; bases not matched to a gene: 7. CDR3 length: 13 amino acids. This chain's CDR3 is CAIQEREMETQYF. The DNA for the CDR3 is TGTGCCATCCAAGAGCGGGAGATGGAGACCCAGTACTTC.

This rearrangement joins TRBV30 to TRBJ1-3; the D gene is possibly TRBD1 (5 bases). Deletions cut 3 bases from V and 4 bases from J, with 16 bases between. Germline V lookup: CDR1 GTSNPN, CDR2 SVGIG (reference sequence). CDR3 length: 15 amino acids. The CDR3 sequence: CAWSEGRAGGNTIYF. CDR3 bases: TGTGCCTGGAGCGAGGGGAGGGCGGGAGGAAACACCATATATTTT. Variable domain in full (rest from reference TRBV30 and TRBJ1-3): SQTIHQWPATLVQPVGSPLSLECTVEGTSNPNLYWYRQAAGRGLQLLFYSVGIGQISSEVPQNLSASRPQDRQFILSSKKLLLSDSGFYLCAWSEGRAGGNTIYFGEGSWLTVV.

The chain joins TRBV3-1 (or the pseudogene TRBV3-2) to TRBJ2-2; a weak D match, TRBD2 (5 bases). V dropped 3 bases and J dropped 4 bases, with 15 bases sitting between them. The CDR3 sequence is 16 residues long. CDR1 is LGHDT, CDR2 YNNKEL, per germline (reference sequence). In DNA, the CDR3 is TGTGCCAGCAGCCACCCCATCACGGGGATCACCGGGGAGCTGTTTTTT. It translates to CASSHPITGITGELFF.

The V call is TRBV7-9, the J call TRBJ1-2, with 8 bases matching TRBD1. This CDR3 is 15 amino acids long. The ends lost 2 bases at V and 8 bases at J; junction bases unmatched: 10. The germline V gene has CDR1 SEHNR and CDR2 FQNEAQ (reference sequence). The CDR3 DNA reads TGTGCCAGCAGCTTAAACTTTCAGGGGGCGATCGGCTACACCTTC. Its protein product is CASSLNFQGAIGYTF.

The CDR3 region has the DNA TGTGCCACCAGTGATTTTGAGGGGCAGTACTTC. Residues: CATSDFEGQYF. This chain links TRBV24-1 with TRBJ2-7; possible D gene TRBD2, 5 bases. The CDR3 is 11 amino acids. Germline loops: CDR1 KGHDR, CDR2 SFDVKD. V shed 1 base and J shed 9 bases, with 6 bases lying between them.

The J gene is TRBJ2-5, the V gene TRBV10-1; 8 positions match TRBD2. Germline V gene data show CDR1 as WNHNN and CDR2 as SYGVQD (reference sequence). CDR3 size: 16 residues. Trimming removed 2 bases from V and 3 bases from J; junction bases left unmatched: 8. In DNA, the CDR3 is TGCGCCAGCAGTGAGGTCGGTAGCGGGACAAAAGAGACCCAGTACTTC. This gives the protein CASSEVGSGTKETQYF.

The genes are TRBV6-4 and TRBJ1-1, with TRBD1 matching over 8 bases. With V trimmed by 6 bases and J by 3 bases, 3 bases remained unmatched. Germline CDR1 and CDR2: MRHNA and SNTAGT. The CDR3 sequence is 13 residues long. CDR3 sequence (DNA): TGTGCCAGCAGCGAGACAGGGGACACTGAAGCTTTCTTT. Translating gives CASSETGDTEAFF.

V is TRBV5-1 and J is TRBJ1-1; 11 bases line up with TRBD1. The CDR3 spans 16 residues. Losses at the gene ends were 4 bases for V and 0 bases for J; bases not matched to a gene: 5. Per germline, CDR1 SGHRS and CDR2 YFSETQ. CDR3 nucleotide sequence: TGCGCCAGCAGCAAGGACAGGGGGCCCCTGAACACTGAAGCTTTCTTT. This encodes CASSKDRGPLNTEAFF. Looking up the rest from reference TRBV5-1 and TRBJ1-1 gives the full variable domain: KAGVTQTPRYLIKTRGQQVTLSCSPISGHRSVSWYQQTPGQGLQFLFEYFSETQRNKGNFPGRFSGRQFSNSRSEMNVSTLELGDSALYLCASSKDRGPLNTEAFFGQGTRLTVV.

This clone turned up a few times. This sequence joins TRBV15 and TRBJ1-6; 9 bases line up with TRBD1. The CDR3 runs 13 residues. The junction had 7 bases not matched to a gene; V was cut back by 5 bases and J by 14 bases. The germline CDR1 and CDR2 sequences are LNHNV and YYDKDF (reference sequence). The DNA of the CDR3 is TGTGCCACCAGCTCACAGGGGGCTGAGGCCCTCCACTTT. It is translated as CATSSQGAEALHF.